The following is a T cell receptor (beta chain) sequence with its context. Its cognate antigen is unknown. This record belongs to a study of shared clonotypes between healthy human individuals. Turning to the study itself: The study used three CD4 naive, three CD4 memory, two CD8 naive and one CD8 memory plate per donor.

General study findings and limits: The study generally estimated greater richness for naive than memory subsets. In contrast to clonotypes shared by all four donors, non-shared clonotypes had lower generation probabilities.

Using immunoSEQ multiplex PCR, the repertoire was profiled, and TCRdb retains in-frame clones only, with some absent. The profile shows about 1.5 million clones, 95% to 99% of them singletons. The CDR3 sequence is 14 residues long. In germline, CDR1 is MNHEY, CDR2 SVGAGI. V trimming: 10 bases; J trimming: 6 bases; junction bases outside the gene matches: 7. V and J are TRBV6-5 and TRBJ1-5; TRBD1 matches 12 bases. The sequenced sample consisted of naive CD4+ T cells sorted from blood. Specified subset: CD45RA+ positively selected. The clonotype was recovered from a man aged 25-45 years in good health. DNA for the CDR3: TGTGCCACCTCGGGGACAGGGGGCTTTCAGCCCCAGCATTTT. It is translated as CATSGTGGFQPQHF.